What follows is one T cell receptor beta chain and its context. This clonotype was seen at least ten times. There is no known antigen for this receptor. Base-call qualities are not available, and no considerably larger clone is one nucleotide away. This record comes from a study of neurological immune-mediated disorders (dated by TCRdb to about 2019). General notes on the study: Among the roughly 34 multiple sclerosis patients, relapsing-remitting MS was present in approximately 31 and secondary progressive MS was present in 3. Peripheral blood TCR-beta repertoires from patients with HTLV-I-associated myelopathy (HAM/TSP), patients with multiple sclerosis, and healthy controls were compared in the study using UMI-based sequencing. Longitudinal samples, technical triplicates and paired sorted CD4+ and CD8+ T-cell subsets, alongside PBMC samples, were included among the 106 TCR-beta libraries. Of the approximately 68 subjects in the cohort, around 15 were HAM/TSP patients, approximately 35 were multiple sclerosis patients, and roughly 20 were healthy controls. The research as a whole found: Expanded clones from different subjects shared no identical CDR3 amino acid sequences, which suggests that TCR-beta repertoires were private in all groups. The MS cluster showed no association with clinical or MRI features, and the authors stated that larger cohorts are needed. In a phylogenetic analysis, the repertoires of 18 out of 34 MS patients fell into a single cluster of related CDR3 sequences, pointing to a possible signature at the repertoire level. TCR clonal expansion was highest in HAM/TSP patients and lowest in MS patients, with MS patients falling below even healthy controls.

cDNA was synthesized by template-switch 5'RACE using a primer carrying a 10-nucleotide random unique molecular identifier by which each TCR transcript was tagged. Each sequencing run produced over 190 million TCR-beta sequences covering 15-18 subjects. The RNeasy kit was used for extraction of total RNA. The KAPA Real-time Library Amplification kit was used to amplify TCR-beta VDJ regions with primers for the TCR constant region and the 5'RACE anchor. Sample indexes and Illumina adaptors were added in a first PCR, and a second PCR then increased library yield. After Ampure bead purification, the TCR product of roughly 650 bp was size-selected on a 2% E-gel SizeSelection system. Before pooling, library quality was checked on a Bioanalyzer, concentration was measured with Qubit, and libraries were quantified with the Kapa Library Quantification kit. An Illumina HiSeq 2500 was used to sequence the libraries paired-end at 2 x 150 bp. To increase sequence diversity, about 25-31% phiX was spiked into each library pool. On the authors' methods: The quality-filtered reads were processed with the UMI-based MiGEC pipeline, whose error correction step removed more than 85% of the raw TCR sequences. VDJ genes were aligned to IMGT germline references, and each clonotype was defined by a unique CDR3 amino acid sequence together with V-J genes. Clonal expansion, Shannon diversity, and CDR3 relatedness (CalcPairwiseDistances, ClusterSamples) were evaluated with VDJtools, and phylogenetic trees were built with CLCbio workbench. Expanded clones were defined as having at least 8 unique UMIs, based on coefficient-of-variation modelling across technical triplicates. TCRdb reran the public reads through fastp at Q25 and MiXCR, keeping productive beta chains. Rows matching on CDR3 protein sequence are summarized as one entry with the most common DNA and genes. TCRdb's processing, not the study's, gives the V and J calls here. The sample has 55,000 to 75,000 distinct CDR3 sequences on record, roughly 2.5% of them singletons. The top ten clonotypes cover about 3% of the sample.

For the unsorted PBMC libraries, 2 million PBMCs were stored in RNAlater at -80 degrees C until RNA extraction and were used to generate the libraries. The multiple sclerosis patients were enrolled in a US clinical protocol that evaluated disease progression with magnetic resonance imaging. PBMCs were separated from peripheral blood using Ficoll-Hypaque density gradient centrifugation and then cryopreserved in liquid nitrogen. Trimming removed 1 base from V and 0 bases from J, leaving 11 bases between the germline ends. Measured from the cysteine to the phenylalanine, the CDR3 is 16 residues long. Only CDR3 DNA remains: 48 bases, in frame from the first base. The germline V gene encodes CDR1 SGHRS and CDR2 YFSETQ.

The clonotype was recovered from a middle-aged man with multiple sclerosis. The specimen was PBMCs. This receptor chain uses TRBV5-1 and TRBJ2-1; the D gene cannot be resolved beyond TRBD1 or TRBD2, each matching 6 bases. The bases are TGCGCCAGCAGCTTGTGGGGGGACAACTCCTACAATGAGCAGTTCTTC. Its protein is CASSLWGDNSYNEQFF.